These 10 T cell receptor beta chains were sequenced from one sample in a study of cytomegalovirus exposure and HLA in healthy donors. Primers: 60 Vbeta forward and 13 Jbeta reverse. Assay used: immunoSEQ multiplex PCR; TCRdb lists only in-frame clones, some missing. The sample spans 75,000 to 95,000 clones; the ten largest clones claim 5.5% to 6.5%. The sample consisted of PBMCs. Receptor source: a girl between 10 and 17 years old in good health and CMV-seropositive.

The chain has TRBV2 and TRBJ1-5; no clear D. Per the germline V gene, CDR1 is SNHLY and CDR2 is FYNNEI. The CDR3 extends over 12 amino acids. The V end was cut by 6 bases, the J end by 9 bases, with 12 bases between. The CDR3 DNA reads TGTGCCAGCAGAGCCCCCTCCTGGCCCCAGCATTTT. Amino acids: CASRAPSWPQHF.

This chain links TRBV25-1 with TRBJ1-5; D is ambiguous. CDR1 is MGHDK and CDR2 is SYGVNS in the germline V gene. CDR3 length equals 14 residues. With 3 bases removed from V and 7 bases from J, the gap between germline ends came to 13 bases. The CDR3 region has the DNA TGTGCCAGCAGTGACGTGGGCGTTGGGCAGCCCCAGCATTTT. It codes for CASSDVGVGQPQHF.

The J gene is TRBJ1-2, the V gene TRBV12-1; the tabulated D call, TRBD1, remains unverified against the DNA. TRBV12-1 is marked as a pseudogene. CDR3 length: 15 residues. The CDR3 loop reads CASSARTATNYGYTF. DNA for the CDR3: TGTGCCAGCAGCGCCCGGACAGCTACTAACTATGGCTACACCTTC.

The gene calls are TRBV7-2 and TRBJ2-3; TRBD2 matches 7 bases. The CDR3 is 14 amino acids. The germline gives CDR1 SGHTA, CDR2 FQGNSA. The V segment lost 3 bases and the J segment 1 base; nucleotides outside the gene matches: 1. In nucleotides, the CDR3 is TGTGCCAGCAGCTTGCTAGCGGGCACAGATACGCAGTATTTT. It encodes CASSLLAGTDTQYF.

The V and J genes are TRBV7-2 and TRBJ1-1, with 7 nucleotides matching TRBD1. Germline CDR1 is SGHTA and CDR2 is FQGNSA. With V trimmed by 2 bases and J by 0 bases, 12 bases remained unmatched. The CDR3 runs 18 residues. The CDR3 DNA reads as TGTGCCAGCAGCTTATCCCTAAGACAGGGACGCATGAACACTGAAGCTTTCTTT. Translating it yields CASSLSLRQGRMNTEAFF.

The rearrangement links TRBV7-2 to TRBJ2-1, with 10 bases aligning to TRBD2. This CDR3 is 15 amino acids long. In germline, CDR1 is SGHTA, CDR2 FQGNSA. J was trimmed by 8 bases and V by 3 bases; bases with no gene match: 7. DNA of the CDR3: TGTGCCAGCAGCTTCCTAGCGGGGGACCCCGATGAGCAGTTCTTC. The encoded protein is CASSFLAGDPDEQFF.

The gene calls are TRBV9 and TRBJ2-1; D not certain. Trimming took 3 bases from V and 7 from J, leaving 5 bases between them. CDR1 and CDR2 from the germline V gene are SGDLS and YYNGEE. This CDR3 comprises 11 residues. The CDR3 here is CASSDANEQFF. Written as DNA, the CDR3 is TGTGCCAGCAGCGATGCGAATGAGCAGTTCTTC.

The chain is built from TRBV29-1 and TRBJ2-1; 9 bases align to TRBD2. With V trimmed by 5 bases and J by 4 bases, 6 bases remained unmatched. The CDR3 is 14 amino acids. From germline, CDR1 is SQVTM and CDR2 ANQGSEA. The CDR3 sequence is CSVQASGVYNEQFF. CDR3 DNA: TGCAGCGTTCAAGCTAGCGGGGTATACAATGAGCAGTTCTTC.

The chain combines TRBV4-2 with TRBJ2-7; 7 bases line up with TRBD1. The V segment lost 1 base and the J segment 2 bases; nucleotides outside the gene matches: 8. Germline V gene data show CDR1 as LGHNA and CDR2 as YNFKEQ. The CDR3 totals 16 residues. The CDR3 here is CASSQGHWDRTYEQYV. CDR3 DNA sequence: TGTGCCAGCAGCCAAGGGCACTGGGACAGAACCTACGAGCAGTACGTC.

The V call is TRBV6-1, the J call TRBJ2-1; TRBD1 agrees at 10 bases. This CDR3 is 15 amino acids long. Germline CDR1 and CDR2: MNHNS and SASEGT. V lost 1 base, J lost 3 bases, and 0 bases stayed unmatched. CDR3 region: CASSEGTGGYNEQFF. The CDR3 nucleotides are TGTGCCAGCAGTGAAGGGACAGGGGGCTACAATGAGCAGTTCTTC.